This T cell receptor beta chain originates from a study of shared clonotypes between healthy human individuals. Study-wide context: Each donor had three CD4 naive, three CD4 memory, two CD8 naive and one CD8 memory plate.

CD45RO-negative, CCR7-selected cells formed the naive CD8 fraction, which excluded terminally differentiated effector memory CD45RA+ cells. How the authors handled the data: Filtering differed, since immunoSEQ gave only junction sequences and no quality scores. Repertoires were generated with immunoSEQ multiplex PCR, while TCRdb's copy carries only in-frame clones and drops some. V, J and clone size reflect that table, while D and trimming were determined from the DNA. This repertoire shows about 580,000 clones, 98% found once; its top ten account for 0.3% to 0.35%. Broader study findings: The generation probabilities recorded for non-shared clonotypes fell below those of clonotypes shared by all four donors.

About this clone itself: What it recognizes is unknown.

Trimming removed 4 bases from V and 0 bases from J, with 13 bases in between. The CDR3 sequence is 16 residues long. The chain joins TRBV23-1 to TRBJ1-5, with a possible D match to TRBD1 (6 bases). TRBV23-1 is filed as an ORF, its function uncertain. The receptor's source is a man aged 25 to 40 in good health. The specimen was naive CD8+ T cells sorted from blood. The CDR3 bases are TGCGCCAGCAGTCCAAGACAGGAGAATAGCAATCAGCCCCAGCATTTT. Encoded protein: CASSPRQENSNQPQHF.